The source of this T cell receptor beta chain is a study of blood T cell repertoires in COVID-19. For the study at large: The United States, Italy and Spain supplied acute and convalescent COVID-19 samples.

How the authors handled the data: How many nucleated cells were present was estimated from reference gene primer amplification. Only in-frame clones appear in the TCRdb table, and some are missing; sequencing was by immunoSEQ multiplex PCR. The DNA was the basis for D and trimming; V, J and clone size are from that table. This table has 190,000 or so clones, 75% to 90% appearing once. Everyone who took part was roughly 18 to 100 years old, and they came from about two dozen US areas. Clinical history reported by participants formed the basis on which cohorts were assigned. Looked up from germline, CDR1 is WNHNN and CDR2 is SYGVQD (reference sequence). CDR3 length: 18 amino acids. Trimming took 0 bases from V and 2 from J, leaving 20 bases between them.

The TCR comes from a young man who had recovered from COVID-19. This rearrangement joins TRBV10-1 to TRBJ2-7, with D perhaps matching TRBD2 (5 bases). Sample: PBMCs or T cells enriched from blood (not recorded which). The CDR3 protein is CASSESTNRPDPTYEQYF. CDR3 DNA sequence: TGCGCCAGCAGTGAGTCGACTAACCGGCCTGATCCCACCTACGAGCAGTACTTC.